This T cell receptor beta chain comes out of a study of blood T cell repertoires in COVID-19. On the study more broadly: The study drew acute and convalescent COVID-19 samples from the United States, Italy and Spain. T cells, B-cell-depleted T cells, or PBMCs supplied cDNA or gDNA.

Trimming cost V 6 bases and J 4 bases, with 12 bases left between them. The CDR3 spans 13 residues. Per the germline V gene, CDR1 is MNHNY and CDR2 is SVGAGI (reference sequence). Per the authors' pipeline: Scientists estimated how many nucleated cells there were by amplifying reference gene primers. The assay was immunoSEQ multiplex PCR, and TCRdb's table has in-frame clones only and misses some. V, J and clone size reflect that table, while D and trimming were determined from the DNA. The sample holds over 7,000 clones, less than 90% seen once. V usage is TRBV6-6 and J usage is TRBJ1-2; D is possibly TRBD1 (6 bases). Sequencing was performed on peripheral blood. The receptor comes from a human donor in a cohort sampled during active COVID-19. CDR3 protein: CASSTGQIYGYTF. The CDR3 DNA reads TGTGCCAGCAGCACCGGACAGATCTATGGCTACACCTTC.